The clone carrying this TCR beta chain showed up many times. Its matching antigen is unknown. Germline V gene sequence: CDR1 DFQATT, CDR2 SNEGSKA (reference sequence). The V end lost 0 bases, the J end lost 11 bases, and 8 bases lay between the germline ends. The CDR3 consists of 12 residues. MiXCR, applied by TCRdb to the 5' RACE reads, yields one record per CDR3 protein. Of about 11,000 distinct CDR3 sequences listed, more than 9.5% were seen once; the top ten hold 30% to 40%. This sample was taken from a study of spatial heterogeneity in lung cancer. Sample time point: sample taken at primary tumor resection. General study points: Higher tumor mutation counts went along with higher counts of expanded intratumoral alpha and beta TCRs.

The gene calls are TRBV20-1 and TRBJ1-6; the D is unclear. This TCR derives from a male donor with early-stage non-small cell lung cancer. The sequences come from lung tumor tissue, collected at surgery. The CDR3: CSARDPGAPLHF. CDR3 bases: TGCAGTGCTAGAGACCCCGGAGCACCCCTCCACTTT.